The 4 T cell receptor beta chains in this list originate from one sample, sequenced in a study of persistence of HIV-infected CD4 T cells. The libraries were made with immunoSEQ version 4 in survey mode. Sequenced by immunoSEQ multiplex PCR; TCRdb stores in-frame clones only, minus some. The sample includes roughly 41,000 clones, 80% seen only once; the top ten take approximately 1.6%. No antigen is known for these receptors. Cells were stimulated with CMV-infected fibroblast lysates at 10 ug/mL. CD40L/CD69 double-negative CD45RO-high memory CD4+ T cells were collected. The sample consisted of CD4+ T cells sorted from PBMCs after roughly 18-hour stimulation, taken from a patient who received antiretroviral therapy. The receptors shown here come from an adult man with HIV who was CMV-seropositive.

This chain uses TRBV27 with TRBJ1-6; the match to TRBD1 covers 9 bases. Germline V gene lookup returns CDR1 MNHEY and CDR2 SMNVEV (reference sequence). V trimming: 1 base; J trimming: 11 bases; junction bases outside the gene matches: 6. This CDR3 is 15 amino acids long. The CDR3 region has the DNA TGTGCCAGCAGTTTATGGGGACAGGGCGAGACACCCCTCCACTTT. This translates into CASSLWGQGETPLHF.

V and J are TRBV2 and TRBJ2-1; either TRBD1 or TRBD2 may fit D (5 bases each). Germline CDR1 and CDR2: SNHLY and FYNNEI. V lost 5 bases and J 5 bases, leaving 16 bases between the germline ends. The CDR3 has 15 amino acids. CDR3 region: CASSYTGRRNNEQFF. In DNA, the CDR3 is TGTGCCAGCAGTTATACGGGACGTAGGAACAATGAGCAGTTCTTC.

The V and J genes are TRBV6-2 or TRBV6-3 and TRBJ1-4, with 9 nucleotides matching TRBD1. Germline V gene data show CDR1 as MNHEY and CDR2 as SVGEGT. Germline trimming cut 5 bases from V and 5 bases from J; bases unmatched to any gene: 6. The CDR3 is 15 residues long. The CDR3: CASSRAGTGNEKLFF. Here the CDR3 DNA reads TGTGCCAGCAGTCGGGCCGGGACAGGGAATGAAAAACTGTTTTTT.

This chain joins TRBV7-2 and TRBJ2-7; perhaps TRBD2 as D (6 bases). Trimming took off 4 bases at V and 3 bases at J, with 22 bases between the two ends. The CDR3 runs 17 residues. Germline V gives CDR1 SGHTA, CDR2 FQGNSA. The CDR3 sequence is CASSSGDLYRLGYEQYF. CDR3 coding DNA: TGTGCCAGCAGCTCGGGGGACCTCTATCGCTTGGGCTACGAGCAGTACTTC.